This T cell receptor (beta chain) was retrieved from a study of regulatory T cells in long-lasting Graves disease. General study findings and limits: Persistent disease showed a preference for TRBV28, TRBJ1-2 and TRBJ2-5.

The length of the CDR3 is 13 residues. Germline assignment: CDR1 SGHRS and CDR2 YFSETQ. In its sample, this clonotype was seen many times. What it recognizes is unknown. An end of the junction does not agree with germline; a read error may underlie this. With iRepertoire HTBI primers and Arm-PCR of CDR3 regions, TCR beta libraries were built. TCRdb passed the multiplex PCR reads through MiXCR, listing each CDR3 protein once. Among 310,000 or so distinct CDR3 sequences listed, around a fifth were seen once. Time point reported: persistent/refractory GD, antithyroid drugs over 5 years with positive TRAb. RNA extracted from PBMCs served as the sequencing template. An endocrinology unit in Xi'an, China, supplied the patients.

The sequence was collected from a female donor with Graves disease. This chain uses TRBV5-1 with TRBJ1-2, with TRBD1 identical over 9 bases. Sample: peripheral blood mononuclear cells (PBMCs), taken when the disease was refractory, from a patient treated with antithyroid drugs. CDR3 amino acids: CASSQGQGYGYTF. For the CDR3, the DNA is TGTGCCAGCAGCCAGGGACAGGGCTATGGCTACACCTTC.